Shown below are 30 T cell receptor beta chains from a single sample sequenced in a study of T cells in Graves' hyperthyroidism and ophthalmopathy. Using RNA transcripts as the source, TCR beta CDR3 regions were amplified. Researchers ran a first-round RT-PCR on the TCR CDR3 using the HTBI primer set. Via MiXCR, TCRdb re-called the multiplex PCR reads, giving one row per CDR3 protein. The repertoire consists of 650,000 to 800,000 distinct CDR3 sequences, with nearly 45% occurring once and the leading ten covering roughly 7.2%. Sequencing was carried out using peripheral blood or thyroid tissue (not recorded which). These receptors were taken from an adult man with Graves' disease, either hyperthyroidism or ophthalmopathy (not recorded which).

V and J are TRBV5-8 and TRBJ2-5; perhaps TRBD2 as D (6 bases). There are 16 residues in the CDR3. The germline V and J ends were trimmed by 4 bases and 5 bases, with 21 bases remaining between them. Per germline, CDR1 SGHTS and CDR2 YDEGEE. The CDR3 DNA sequence: TGTGCCAGCAGCCCGGGAGAAATTCTTCATGCGGAGACCCAGTACTTC. Amino acid sequence: CASSPGEILHAETQYF.

The chain has TRBV7-9 and TRBJ2-7; 8 positions match TRBD1. The germline V gene encodes CDR1 SEHNR and CDR2 FQNEAQ (reference sequence). This CDR3 comprises 12 residues. The V and J ends lost 4 bases and 7 bases, in that order; junction bases with no gene match: 3. Written as DNA, the CDR3 is TGTGCCAGCAGCTCACGGACAGGGGAGCAGTACTTC. This gives the protein CASSSRTGEQYF.

This clonotype was recorded many times. V is TRBV7-9 and J is TRBJ2-7; 16 nucleotides match TRBD2. The V gene end was trimmed by 5 bases and the J gene end by 6 bases; junction bases not matched to a gene: 7. The CDR3 loop spans 16 amino acids. From germline, CDR1 is SEHNR and CDR2 FQNEAQ (reference sequence). CDR3 bases: TGTGCCAGCAGCCCCCAGGGACTAGCGGGAGGGGCCGAGCAGTACTTC. This codes for CASSPQGLAGGAEQYF.

V is TRBV2 and J is TRBJ2-5; tentatively, D is TRBD1 (6 bases). Per the germline V gene, CDR1 is SNHLY and CDR2 is FYNNEI. The CDR3 is 13 amino acids. CDR3 amino acids: CARDVRGQETQYF. The CDR3 nucleotides are TGTGCTAGAGATGTCAGGGGCCAAGAGACCCAGTACTTC.

The gene calls are TRBV25-1 and TRBJ1-6, with D maybe TRBD1 (6 bases). Trimming removed 5 bases from V and 9 bases from J, with 17 bases in between. This CDR3 is 15 amino acids long. The V gene's germline CDR1 is MGHDK and CDR2 SYGVNS. CDR3 sequence reads: CASSSTRGLGSPLHF. CDR3 bases: TGTGCCAGCAGTTCCACGAGGGGGTTGGGTTCACCCCTCCACTTT.

The chain recombines TRBV20-1 with TRBJ1-1, with D possibly being TRBD1 (5 bases). This CDR3 comprises 13 residues. Deletions cut 3 bases from V and 6 bases from J, with 14 bases between. Per the germline V gene, CDR1 is DFQATT and CDR2 is SNEGSKA (reference sequence). CDR3 loop: CSARGLAGAEAFF. The CDR3 region has the DNA TGCAGTGCTAGGGGACTAGCGGGAGCTGAAGCTTTCTTT.

In its sample, this clonotype was seen many times. The chain links TRBV7-9 to TRBJ2-7; 7 nucleotides line up with TRBD1. Germline assignment: CDR1 SEHNR and CDR2 FQNEAQ (reference sequence). The CDR3 is 14 residues long. The ends lost 5 bases at V and 2 bases at J; junction bases unmatched: 6. CDR3 region: CASSPTGVTYEQYF. CDR3 DNA sequence: TGTGCCAGCAGCCCTACAGGGGTTACCTACGAGCAGTACTTC.

In its sample, this clonotype was seen many times. The rearrangement joins TRBV9 to TRBJ1-3; D remains ambiguous. This CDR3 spans 15 amino acids. The germline V gene has CDR1 SGDLS and CDR2 YYNGEE. Trimming removed 0 bases at V and 0 bases at J, with 7 bases between. DNA for the CDR3: TGTGCCAGCAGCGTAGCGGCGGGCTCTGGAAACACCATATATTTT. It yields the protein CASSVAAGSGNTIYF.

The chain is built from TRBV11-2 and TRBJ1-3; 8 bases fit TRBD1. V trimming: 3 bases; J trimming: 3 bases; junction bases outside the gene matches: 7. CDR1 and CDR2 (germline): SGHAT, FQNNGV. This CDR3 contains 16 residues. The CDR3 is CASSFAQGAGGNTIYF. The CDR3 region has the DNA TGTGCCAGCAGCTTCGCGCAGGGGGCAGGTGGAAACACCATATATTTT.

V and J are TRBV14 and TRBJ1-6; maybe TRBD1 (5 bases). This CDR3 is built from 23 residues. Trimming left V 0 bases short and J 0 bases short, with 27 bases between. CDR1 and CDR2 (germline): SGHDN, FVKESK. The CDR3 here is CASSQDTLRRGKHLISYNSPLHF. Here the CDR3 DNA reads TGTGCCAGCAGCCAAGACACCTTGAGAAGGGGCAAACACCTTATCTCCTATAATTCACCCCTCCACTTT.

The genes are TRBV25-1 and TRBJ2-5; TRBD2 matches at 14 bases. The CDR3 length is 16 residues. With V trimmed by 6 bases and J by 3 bases, 6 bases remained unmatched. CDR1 and CDR2 (germline): MGHDK, SYGVNS. Here the CDR3 DNA reads TGTGCCAGCAGCGGGACTAGCGGGAGCCGAGAAGAGACCCAGTACTTC. Residues: CASSGTSGSREETQYF. Using reference TRBV25-1 and TRBJ2-5 for the parts outside the CDR3, the full variable domain is EADIYQTPRYLVIGTGKKITLECSQTMGHDKMYWYQQDPGMELHLIHYSYGVNSTEKGDLSSESTVSRIRTEHFPLTLESARPSHTSQYLCASSGTSGSREETQYFGPGTRLLVL.

The chain couples TRBV15 to TRBJ2-3; maybe TRBD2 (6 bases). Trimming took 1 base from V and 2 from J, leaving 10 bases between them. Germline CDR1 reads LNHNV; CDR2 reads YYDKDF (reference sequence). The CDR3 contains 15 residues. The CDR3 nucleotides are TGTGCCACCAGCAGAGGGGGCGGGAACACAGATACGCAGTATTTT. This encodes CATSRGGGNTDTQYF.

The chain recombines TRBV29-1 with TRBJ2-5; 8 bases match TRBD1. The CDR3 spans 14 residues. The V segment lost 4 bases and the J segment 5 bases; nucleotides outside the gene matches: 9. Germline-derived CDR1 and CDR2 are SQVTM and ANQGSEA. CDR3 residues: CSVGPTGVRETQYF. The CDR3 bases are TGCAGCGTTGGCCCGACAGGGGTTCGCGAGACCCAGTACTTC.

The table lists this clonotype with many counts. V gene TRBV29-1 combines with J gene TRBJ1-1; D perhaps matches TRBD1 (6 bases). V shed 6 bases and J shed 1 base, with 12 bases lying between them. The germline CDR1 and CDR2 sequences are SQVTM and ANQGSEA. The CDR3 loop spans 13 amino acids. The CDR3 DNA reads TGCAGCGTGTGGACAGACGAGAACACTGAAGCTTTCTTT. It specifies CSVWTDENTEAFF.

This clonotype was counted at least ten times. The chain couples TRBV6-5 to TRBJ1-3; weak D call: TRBD1 (6 bases). Germline CDR1 reads MNHEY; CDR2 reads SVGAGI. The CDR3 is 13 residues long. V was trimmed by 7 bases and J by 2 bases, leaving 9 bases between them. As DNA, the CDR3 is TGTGCCAGCATGGACAGCACTGGAAACACCATATATTTT. This translates into CASMDSTGNTIYF.

This sequence joins TRBV9 and TRBJ1-2, with 9 bases lining up with TRBD1. Trimming removed 4 bases from V and 6 bases from J; junction bases left unmatched: 7. Germline V gene data show CDR1 as SGDLS and CDR2 as YYNGEE. The CDR3 has 14 residues. The CDR3 is CASSPGTGSHGYTF. DNA of the CDR3: TGTGCCAGCAGCCCCGGGACAGGGAGTCATGGCTACACCTTC.

This clonotype came up a few times. The chain is built from TRBV9 and TRBJ2-7, with a tentative D call TRBD1 (6 bases). V was clipped by 6 bases and J by 2 bases, with 15 bases between them. CDR1 SGDLS and CDR2 YYNGEE come from the germline V gene. The CDR3 has 14 amino acids. In DNA, the CDR3 is TGTGCCAGCAACCCAGGGACAAACGCCTACGAGCAGTACTTC. Amino acids: CASNPGTNAYEQYF.

This clonotype was found a few times. V usage is TRBV12-3 or TRBV12-4 and J usage is TRBJ1-5, with D perhaps TRBD1 (6 bases). Trimming shortened V by 6 bases and J by 0 bases, and 15 bases separated the two germline ends. This CDR3 comprises 16 residues. The CDR3 DNA follows: TGTGCCAGCAGAAGAAGGACAGATGATAGCAATCAGCCCCAGCATTTT. Translated: CASRRRTDDSNQPQHF.

This sequence joins TRBV15 and TRBJ2-5; D not certain. CDR3 length equals 15 residues. The germline gives CDR1 LNHNV, CDR2 YYDKDF (reference sequence). Trimming removed 5 bases at V and 0 bases at J, with 13 bases between. For the CDR3, the DNA is TGTGCCACCAGCGTCCTAGGAGTTGACCAAGAGACCCAGTACTTC. This gives the protein CATSVLGVDQETQYF. The complete variable domain, with remaining parts taken from reference TRBV15 and TRBJ2-5, reads DAMVIQNPRYQVTQFGKPVTLSCSQTLNHNVMYWYQQKSSQAPKLLFHYYDKDFNNEADTPDNFQSRRPNTSFCFLDIRSPGLGDTAMYLCATSVLGVDQETQYFGPGTRLLVL.

CDR3 sequence reads: CASRRTLTGVTEAFF. The CDR3, as DNA: TGTGCCAGTAGGCGGACCTTAACAGGGGTCACTGAAGCTTTCTTT. The chain carries TRBV19 and TRBJ1-1, with TRBD1 matching 7 bases. The germline CDR1 and CDR2 sequences are LNHDA and SQIVND (reference sequence). The CDR3 contains 15 residues. J was trimmed by 4 bases and V by 6 bases; bases with no gene match: 11.

The V gene is TRBV6-5, the J gene TRBJ1-4; TRBD1 matches 10 bases. This CDR3 is 21 amino acids long. Germline trimming cut 4 bases from V and 0 bases from J; bases unmatched to any gene: 17. Germline values: CDR1 MNHEY, CDR2 SVGAGI. The DNA of the CDR3 is TGTGCCAGCAGTTTAAGTACCATCCGGGACAGGGGCCGGGCAACTAATGAAAAACTGTTTTTT. The encoded protein is CASSLSTIRDRGRATNEKLFF.

This clonotype came up many times. V usage is TRBV24-1 and J usage is TRBJ2-2; no definite D call. Germline V gene lookup returns CDR1 KGHDR and CDR2 SFDVKD. The CDR3 sequence is 13 residues long. V shed 7 bases and J shed 0 bases, with 5 bases lying between them. Here the CDR3 DNA reads TGTGCCACCAGAGGGACGAACACCGGGGAGCTGTTTTTT. It encodes CATRGTNTGELFF.

V usage is TRBV7-9 and J usage is TRBJ1-1; D remains ambiguous. CDR1 and CDR2 from the germline V gene are SEHNR and FQNEAQ (reference sequence). The CDR3 covers 16 residues. Trimming took 5 bases from V and 1 from J, leaving 17 bases between them. The DNA of the CDR3 is TGTGCCAGCAGCCGCCCCGGTAAGTTGGAGAACACTGAAGCTTTCTTT. Protein sequence: CASSRPGKLENTEAFF. The full variable domain, in which reference TRBV7-9 and TRBJ1-1 provide the parts outside the CDR3, is DTGVSQNPRHKITKRGQNVTFRCDPISEHNRLYWYRQTLGQGPEFLTYFQNEAQLEKSRLLSDRFSAERPKGSFSTLEIQRTEQGDSAMYLCASSRPGKLENTEAFFGQGTRLTVV.

As concerns this clonotype: With a much larger clone just one base away, this may be a read error. The CDR3 spells CNVRVSGQGYEQYF. The CDR3 nucleotides are TGCAACGTTAGGGTCAGTGGACAGGGCTACGAGCAGTACTTC. The chain recombines TRBV29-1 with TRBJ2-7; 8 bases agree with TRBD1. Germline-derived CDR1 and CDR2 are SQVTM and ANQGSEA. This CDR3 has 14 residues.

This clonotype was picked up a small number of times. This chain links TRBV10-3 with TRBJ1-5; D not certain. V lost 2 bases and J lost 1, with 15 bases in between. This CDR3 has 17 residues. Germline CDR1 reads ENHRY; CDR2 reads SYGVKD. The CDR3 sequence is CAISEGTGGVSNQPQHF. The CDR3 nucleotides are TGTGCCATCAGTGAGGGTACGGGCGGTGTGAGCAATCAGCCCCAGCATTTT.

This clonotype was recorded a few times. This rearrangement joins TRBV19 to TRBJ1-5; D ambiguous. The CDR3 has 15 residues. V lost 6 bases to trimming and J lost 2 bases, with 14 bases between them. Germline V gene lookup returns CDR1 LNHDA and CDR2 SQIVND (reference sequence). The CDR3 DNA sequence: TGTGCCAGTAGGTATTCCCACATCGGCAATCAGCCCCAGCATTTT. Translated, it gives CASRYSHIGNQPQHF.

This clonotype has just a few counts. This rearrangement joins TRBV9 to TRBJ2-2; 11 bases line up with TRBD2. This CDR3 is built from 15 residues. V lost 5 bases and J lost 1; bases outside the gene matches: 1. CDR1 and CDR2 (germline): SGDLS, YYNGEE. Written as DNA, the CDR3 is TGTGCCAGCAGTAGCGGGGGGGAGAACACCGGGGAGCTGTTTTTT. It codes for CASSSGGENTGELFF.

This chain uses TRBV5-1 with TRBJ2-5, with a possible D match to TRBD1 (6 bases). This CDR3 spans 14 amino acids. Germline V gene data show CDR1 as SGHRS and CDR2 as YFSETQ. The V and J ends lost 3 bases and 3 bases respectively, with 12 bases between them. DNA for the CDR3: TGCGCCAGCAGCTCCCGGGACATAAAAGAGACCCAGTACTTC. Encoded protein: CASSSRDIKETQYF.

This clonotype was recorded only once. An end of the junction does not agree with germline; a read error may underlie this. The chain joins TRBV7-2 to TRBJ2-7; 10 bases map to TRBD2. This CDR3 comprises 15 residues. Germline-derived CDR1 and CDR2 are SGHTA and FQGNSA. The CDR3 sequence is CASSLLAGVLYEQHF. The CDR3 DNA follows: TGTGCCAGCAGCTTACTAGCGGGAGTATTGTACGAGCAGCACTTC.

Of note for this clonotype: In this CDR3 the conserved last residue, phenylalanine or tryptophan, is missing, so a read error is likely. It is unclear where the CDR3 begins or ends on the DNA, so no DNA is shown, and the CDR3 is as TCRdb lists it. The rearrangement links TRBV24-1 to TRBJ1-4; TRBD1, as called in the table, went unchecked against the DNA. The length of the CDR3 is 8 amino acids, counting both ends. CDR1 and CDR2 from the germline V gene are KGHDR and SFDVKD. This CDR3 reads CATSGTDY.